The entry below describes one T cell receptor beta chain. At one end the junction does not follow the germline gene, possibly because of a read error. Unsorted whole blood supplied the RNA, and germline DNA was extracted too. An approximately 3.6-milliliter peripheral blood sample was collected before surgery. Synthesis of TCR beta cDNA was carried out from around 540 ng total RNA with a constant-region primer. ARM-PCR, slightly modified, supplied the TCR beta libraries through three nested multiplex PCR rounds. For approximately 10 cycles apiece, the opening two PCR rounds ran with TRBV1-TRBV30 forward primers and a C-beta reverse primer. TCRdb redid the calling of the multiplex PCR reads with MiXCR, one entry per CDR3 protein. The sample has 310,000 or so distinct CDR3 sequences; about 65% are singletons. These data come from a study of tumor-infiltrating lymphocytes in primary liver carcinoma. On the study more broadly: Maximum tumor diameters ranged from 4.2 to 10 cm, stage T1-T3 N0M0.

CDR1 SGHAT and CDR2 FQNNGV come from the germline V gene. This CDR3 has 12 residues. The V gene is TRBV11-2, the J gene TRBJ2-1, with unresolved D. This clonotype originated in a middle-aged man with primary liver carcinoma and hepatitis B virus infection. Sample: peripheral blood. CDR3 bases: TGTGCCAACAGCCCACAGTACAATGAGAAGTTCTTC. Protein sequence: CANSPQYNEKFF. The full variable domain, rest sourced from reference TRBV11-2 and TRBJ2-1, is EAGVAQSPRYKIIEKRQSVAFWCNPISGHATLYWYQQILGQGPKLLIQFQNNGVVDDSQLPKDRFSAERLKGVDSTLKIQPAKLEDSAVYLCANSPQYNEKFFGPGTRLTVL.